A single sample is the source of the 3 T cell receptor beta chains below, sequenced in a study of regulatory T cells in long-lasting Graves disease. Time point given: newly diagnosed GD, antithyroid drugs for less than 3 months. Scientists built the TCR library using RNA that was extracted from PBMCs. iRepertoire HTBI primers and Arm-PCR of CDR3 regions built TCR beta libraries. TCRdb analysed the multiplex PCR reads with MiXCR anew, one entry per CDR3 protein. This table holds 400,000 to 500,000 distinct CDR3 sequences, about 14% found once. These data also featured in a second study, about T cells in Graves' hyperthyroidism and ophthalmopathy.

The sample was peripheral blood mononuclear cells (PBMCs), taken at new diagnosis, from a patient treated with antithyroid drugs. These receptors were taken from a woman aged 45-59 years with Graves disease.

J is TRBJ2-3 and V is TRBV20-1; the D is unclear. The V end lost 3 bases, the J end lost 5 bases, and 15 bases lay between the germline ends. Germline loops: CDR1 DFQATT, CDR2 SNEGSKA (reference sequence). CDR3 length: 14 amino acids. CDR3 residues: CSARSPLREDTQYF. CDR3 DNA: TGCAGTGCTAGGTCCCCCCTCCGAGAAGATACGCAGTATTTT.

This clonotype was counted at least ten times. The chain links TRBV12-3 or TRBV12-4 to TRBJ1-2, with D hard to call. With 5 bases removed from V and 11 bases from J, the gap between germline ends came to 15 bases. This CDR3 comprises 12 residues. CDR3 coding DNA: TGTGCCAGCAGTACCCTGTCAGGCGGATACACCTTC. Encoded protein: CASSTLSGGYTF.

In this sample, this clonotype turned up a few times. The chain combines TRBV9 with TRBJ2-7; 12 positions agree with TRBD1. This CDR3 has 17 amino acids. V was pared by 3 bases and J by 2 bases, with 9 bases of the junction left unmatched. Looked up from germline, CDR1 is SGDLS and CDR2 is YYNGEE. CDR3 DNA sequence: TGTGCCAGCAGCGCCCGGGACAGGGGGCCACCACCCTACGAGCAGTACTTC. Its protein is CASSARDRGPPPYEQYF.